This T cell receptor (beta chain) was profiled in a study of breast tumors, draining lymph nodes, adjacent tissues (dated by TCRdb to about 2016). About the full investigation: TCR beta repertoires were compared across tumor, adjacent nontumor tissue and axillary lymph nodes obtained from breast cancer patients. In human breast cancer, the study set out to assess how tumor, surrounding tissue and draining lymph node repertoires relate to one another and whether T cells might be exchanged between them. The paper's findings and limits, for the study overall: The data were considered consistent with the idea that most tumor T cells come from the lymph node and then expand in tumor tissue. Tumor T-cell repertoires showed less diversity than lymph node repertoires and more diversity than nontumor tissue repertoires, and tumor T-cell repertoires showed preferential V and J gene usage. Tumor and nontumor tissue repertoires were found to be significantly more similar in luminal-like than in basal-like breast cancer. The study presented the conclusion that tumor T cells originate in lymph nodes as consistent with a hypothesis, not as something directly demonstrated.

The listed sequencing device is Illumina HiSeq 2000. TCR beta chain libraries were generated through multiplex PCR amplification. The amplified TCR beta chain products were analyzed by high-throughput sequencing. The public reads were run again by TCRdb, first through fastp at Q25 and then through MiXCR, and only productive beta chains were kept. CDR3 protein sequences are deduplicated, and each keeps its most common genes and DNA. Here the sample has about 100,000 distinct CDR3 sequences; around 20% occur a single time. More than 0.9% of the sample is held by the ten biggest clonotypes. Lymph node samples came from the axillary draining lymph nodes of breast cancer patients. This clonotype was recorded at least ten times. Its antigen is currently not known. One base away there is no much larger clone; base qualities are not given. The sequence came from a female donor with breast cancer. Some clones in this sample may be carry-over from other donors' samples. Sample: axillary lymph node tissue.

The CDR3 loop reads CASSQKTGSTTGELFF. Read as DNA, the sequence is TGCGCCAGCAGCCAAAAAACGGGGTCGACTACCGGGGAGCTGTTTTTT. This sequence uses TRBV4-1 and TRBJ2-2; the D gene is perhaps TRBD2, from 5 matching bases. Taken from cysteine to phenylalanine, the CDR3 has 16 residues. The retained sequence is limited to the CDR3, 48 bases, with the frame set at the first base. Via the germline V gene, CDR1 is MGHRA and CDR2 YSYEKL. V loses 2 bases of germline sequence and J loses 5 bases, and the interval between the two ends is 15 bases.